Described below is a single TCR beta chain sequence and its context. The data are from a study of blood T cell repertoires in COVID-19. V gave up 3 bases and J gave up 5 bases, with 10 bases separating them. Germline values: CDR1 SGHTA, CDR2 FQGNSA. This CDR3 spans 13 amino acids. The table came from immunoSEQ multiplex PCR; TCRdb's copy has only in-frame clones and leaves some out. Here the sample spans about 140,000 clones, 84% being singletons. Sequencing used PBMCs or T cells enriched from blood (not recorded which). This clonotype was obtained from a man over 45 in a cohort exposed to, infected with or recovered from COVID-19 (not recorded which). The J gene is TRBJ1-1, the V gene TRBV7-2; D perhaps matches TRBD1 (5 bases). The CDR3: CASSFDRSTEAFF. The CDR3 bases are TGTGCCAGCAGCTTTGACAGATCGACTGAAGCTTTCTTT.